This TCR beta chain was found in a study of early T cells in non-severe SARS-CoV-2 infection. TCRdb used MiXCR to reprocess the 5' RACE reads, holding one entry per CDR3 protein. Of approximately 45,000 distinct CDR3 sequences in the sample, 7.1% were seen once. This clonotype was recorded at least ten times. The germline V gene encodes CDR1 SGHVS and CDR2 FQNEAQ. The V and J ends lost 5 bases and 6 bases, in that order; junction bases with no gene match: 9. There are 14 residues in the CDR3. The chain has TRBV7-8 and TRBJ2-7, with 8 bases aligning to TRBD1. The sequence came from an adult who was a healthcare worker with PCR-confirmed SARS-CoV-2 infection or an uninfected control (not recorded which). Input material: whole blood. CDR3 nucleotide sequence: TGTGCCAGCAGCCCCGGACAGGGTAGTCTCGAGCAGTACTTC. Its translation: CASSPGQGSLEQYF.